The sequence of this TCR beta chain was determined in a study of long-term antiretroviral therapy in people with HIV. In germline, CDR1 is MNHEY, CDR2 SMNVEV (reference sequence). The V gene end was trimmed by 6 bases and the J gene end by 6 bases; junction bases not matched to a gene: 11. There are 15 residues in the CDR3. The authors ran the immunoSEQ assay, v3.0, at survey level. The method was immunoSEQ multiplex PCR; TCRdb's version includes in-frame clones alone and lacks a portion of them. The sample gives 30,000 to 40,000 clones, over 75% of which show up once; roughly 4.9% is in the top ten. Points from the study as a whole: Spans of CDR3 length were tighter for HIV repertoires than for controls.

With respect to this clone: What it binds is not known.

The sequence derives from a man aged 18-30 years with HIV. This chain connects TRBV27 to TRBJ2-5, with TRBD1 matching over 9 bases. This specimen was unsorted PBMCs, taken 1.5 years after starting antiretroviral therapy. The CDR3 protein is CASSLGVQGAKTQYF. Here the CDR3 DNA reads TGTGCCAGCAGCTTAGGCGTACAGGGGGCCAAGACCCAGTACTTC.